This TCR beta chain stems from a study of blood T cell repertoires in COVID-19. Study in general: COVID-19 samples collected from the United States, Italy and Spain covered acute and convalescent phases. T cells, B-cell-depleted T cells, or PBMCs supplied cDNA or gDNA.

V dropped 0 bases and J dropped 2 bases, with 11 bases sitting between them. The CDR3 runs 15 residues. Germline-derived CDR1 and CDR2 are SGDLS and YYNGEE. Per the original data handling: Cell counts per sample came from amplifying reference gene primers. The table came from immunoSEQ multiplex PCR; TCRdb's copy has only in-frame clones and leaves some out. D and trimming come from the DNA, and the V and J calls and clone size come from that table. The sample shows some 90,000 clones, approximately 79% of them seen only once. The rearrangement uses TRBV9 and TRBJ1-2; tentatively, D is TRBD1 (5 bases). The sequenced sample was peripheral blood. The clonotype was recovered from a man in his 70s with active or convalescent COVID-19. CDR3 in amino acids: CASSVEGRANYGYTF. In DNA form, the CDR3 reads TGTGCCAGCAGCGTAGAGGGCAGGGCCAACTATGGCTACACCTTC.